Each of the 23 T cell receptor beta chains below was sequenced from the same sample in a study of blood T cell repertoires in COVID-19. TCRdb's table, derived via immunoSEQ multiplex PCR, lists solely in-frame clones and lacks some. The sample consists of about 17,000 clones, nearly 90% of them appearing once. Specimen: peripheral blood. These receptor sequences come from a man in his fifties or sixties with active COVID-19.

This clone was recorded once. The CDR3 nucleotides are TGCGCCAGCACCCCAGGACAGGGTTTCTATGGCTACACCTTC. This translates into CASTPGQGFYGYTF. V gene TRBV5-1 combines with J gene TRBJ1-2, with TRBD1 identical over 8 bases. CDR3 size: 14 residues. J lost 4 bases, V lost 6 bases, and 8 bases had no gene match. Per the germline V gene, CDR1 is SGHRS and CDR2 is YFSETQ.

The chain links TRBV12-5 to TRBJ2-7; D not resolved. The CDR3 contains 13 residues. The V gene's germline CDR1 is LGHNT and CDR2 FRNRAP. Trimming removed 3 bases at V and 0 bases at J, with 6 bases between. DNA for the CDR3: TGTGCTAGTGGTTTACAAAACTCCTACGAGCAGTACTTC. Amino acid sequence: CASGLQNSYEQYF.

This chain uses TRBV5-1 with TRBJ2-7; TRBD1 aligns across 11 bases. CDR1 SGHRS and CDR2 YFSETQ come from the germline V gene. The V and J ends lost 3 bases and 6 bases, in that order; junction bases with no gene match: 8. The CDR3 is 15 amino acids. CDR3 sequence (DNA): TGCGCCAGCAGCTCGGGACAGGGGGTCAAAAGCGAGCAGTACTTC. Its translation: CASSSGQGVKSEQYF.

DNA of the CDR3: TGTGCCAGCAGCACTGGGACAGCCTCCTACGAGCAGTACTTC. Translating gives CASSTGTASYEQYF. The chain couples TRBV11-2 to TRBJ2-7, with TRBD1 identical over 7 bases. The germline CDR1 and CDR2 sequences are SGHAT and FQNNGV. The CDR3 totals 14 residues. J gave up 0 bases and V 5 bases, and 4 bases lay outside the gene matches.

This clone was observed once. The J gene is TRBJ2-3, the V gene TRBV4-1; tentatively, D is TRBD1 (6 bases). Deletions cut 4 bases from V and 6 bases from J, with 20 bases between. Per germline, CDR1 MGHRA and CDR2 YSYEKL. The CDR3 totals 16 residues. CDR3 nucleotide sequence: TGCGCCAGCAGCCCTCGAGGACAGCCAAGGGGGGATACGCAGTATTTT. This encodes CASSPRGQPRGDTQYF.

The rearrangement links TRBV5-1 to TRBJ2-3; TRBD1 agrees at 8 bases. Germline trimming cut 4 bases from V and 2 bases from J; bases unmatched to any gene: 9. CDR3 length equals 16 residues. CDR1 SGHRS and CDR2 YFSETQ come from the germline V gene. The CDR3: CASSVSPQGATDTQYF. The CDR3 DNA is TGCGCCAGCAGCGTCTCCCCGCAGGGGGCCACAGATACGCAGTATTTT.

The V gene is TRBV7-2, the J gene TRBJ2-1; 9 nucleotides line up with TRBD2. V trimming: 2 bases; J trimming: 6 bases; junction bases outside the gene matches: 14. This CDR3 comprises 18 residues. CDR1 SGHTA and CDR2 FQGNSA come from the germline V gene. CDR3 protein: CASSLLARSGGFLNEQFF. DNA for the CDR3: TGTGCCAGCAGCTTACTCGCCCGGAGCGGGGGGTTCCTCAATGAGCAGTTCTTC. Based on the CDR3 plus reference TRBV7-2 and TRBJ2-1, the full variable domain is GAGVSQSPSNKVTEKGKDVELRCDPISGHTALYWYRQSLGQGLEFLIYFQGNSAPDKSGLPSDRFSAERTGGSVSTLTIQRTQQEDSAVYLCASSLLARSGGFLNEQFFGPGTRLTVL.

This clone has a handful of counts. The J gene is TRBJ1-3, the V gene TRBV30; D call uncertain. Germline-derived CDR1 and CDR2 are GTSNPN and SVGIG (reference sequence). The CDR3 covers 14 residues. Trimming pared 2 bases from V and 2 bases from J, leaving 10 bases between. The chain's CDR3 is CAWSSGQTGNTIYF. As DNA, the CDR3 is TGTGCCTGGAGTAGCGGGCAAACTGGAAACACCATATATTTT.

This chain links TRBV3-1 (or the pseudogene TRBV3-2) with TRBJ2-3, with 7 positions matching TRBD2. This CDR3 spans 16 amino acids. CDR1 LGHDT and CDR2 YNNKEL come from the germline V gene (reference sequence). V lost 0 bases and J lost 4; bases outside the gene matches: 7. The chain's CDR3 is CASSQDASGVSDTQYF. Written as DNA, the CDR3 is TGTGCCAGCAGCCAAGATGCTAGCGGTGTGTCAGATACGCAGTATTTT.

The genes are TRBV29-1 and TRBJ2-1, with TRBD2 matching over 8 bases. V shed 2 bases and J 7 bases; nucleotides not matched to a gene: 4. The CDR3 loop spans 13 amino acids. Looked up from germline, CDR1 is SQVTM and CDR2 is ANQGSEA. CDR3 loop: CSVEPSGGNEQFF. The DNA for the CDR3 is TGCAGCGTTGAACCCTCGGGGGGGAATGAGCAGTTCTTC.

This chain joins TRBV19 and TRBJ2-7; 8 bases match TRBD1. With 6 bases clipped from V and 0 bases from J, the junction kept 7 bases outside the gene matches. The CDR3 contains 15 residues. Per germline, CDR1 LNHDA and CDR2 SQIVND (reference sequence). CDR3: CASRDTGGNSYEQYF. The DNA of the CDR3 is TGTGCCAGTAGAGATACAGGGGGGAACTCCTACGAGCAGTACTTC.

The count of this clone is one. This chain connects TRBV6-5 to TRBJ1-5, with a possible D match to TRBD1 (5 bases). The V and J ends lost 5 bases and 5 bases respectively, with 10 bases between them. This CDR3 is 13 amino acids long. Germline CDR1 MNHEY, CDR2 SVGAGI. CDR3 coding DNA: TGTGCCAGCAGTAGGGGCCGTGATCAGCCCCAGCATTTT. This gives the protein CASSRGRDQPQHF.

The J gene is TRBJ2-5, the V gene TRBV29-1; tentatively, D is TRBD1 (6 bases). Germline CDR1 reads SQVTM; CDR2 reads ANQGSEA. Trimming stripped 6 bases from V and 9 bases from J, with 14 bases between. This CDR3 has 11 residues. The CDR3 nucleotides are TGCAGCGTCCTTACGCAGGGGCCCCAGTACTTC. Its translation is CSVLTQGPQYF.

CDR3 protein: CASSPDRGVSQFF. DNA of the CDR3: TGTGCCAGCAGCCCCGACAGGGGAGTTTCGCAGTTCTTC. V usage is TRBV7-9 and J usage is TRBJ2-1; TRBD1 agrees at 8 bases. V lost 5 bases and J lost 12; bases outside the gene matches: 9. The CDR3 length is 13 residues. Germline-derived CDR1 and CDR2 are SEHNR and FQNEAQ (reference sequence).

This chain joins TRBV19 and TRBJ1-2; no clear D gene. This CDR3 comprises 13 residues. Trimming took off 0 bases at V and 4 bases at J, with 6 bases between the two ends. Germline V gene data show CDR1 as LNHDA and CDR2 as SQIVND (reference sequence). CDR3 in amino acids: CASSIEQLYGYTF. The CDR3 DNA reads TGTGCCAGTAGTATAGAACAGCTCTATGGCTACACCTTC.

The J gene is TRBJ1-6, the V gene TRBV9, with 7 bases fitting TRBD1. The CDR3 is 18 amino acids. V shed 7 bases and J 7 bases; nucleotides not matched to a gene: 20. CDR1 is SGDLS, CDR2 YYNGEE, per germline. The CDR3, as DNA: TGTGCCAGCGCGGAGCGGAGGGGGCGTGAGGTTCAGAATTCACCCCTCCACTTT. Translated: CASAERRGREVQNSPLHF.

The genes are TRBV7-3 and TRBJ1-1; no clear D gene. The CDR3 runs to 15 residues. CDR1 is SGHTA and CDR2 is FQGTGA in the germline V gene. V gave up 0 bases and J gave up 1 base, with 9 bases separating them. The CDR3 protein is CASSLTGGGNTEAFF. Written as DNA, the CDR3 is TGTGCCAGCAGCTTAACAGGAGGCGGGAACACTGAAGCTTTCTTT.

The rearrangement joins TRBV2 to TRBJ2-4; 7 bases agree with TRBD2. This CDR3 spans 16 amino acids. Unmatched junction bases numbered 10, after V lost 6 bases and J lost 2 bases. Germline CDR1 reads SNHLY; CDR2 reads FYNNEI. The CDR3 protein is CASRVPAGGTKNIQYF. In DNA form, the CDR3 reads TGTGCCAGCAGAGTTCCGGCCGGGGGGACCAAAAACATTCAGTACTTC.

J is TRBJ2-1 and V is TRBV7-2; D might be TRBD2 (5 bases). V dropped 2 bases and J dropped 0 bases, with 8 bases sitting between them. The CDR3 runs to 15 residues. The germline V gene has CDR1 SGHTA and CDR2 FQGNSA. As DNA, the CDR3 is TGTGCCAGCAGCTTAACGGGATCCTCCTACAATGAGCAGTTCTTC. It specifies CASSLTGSSYNEQFF.

The chain links TRBV9 to TRBJ1-6; D gene uncertain. Germline CDR1 SGDLS, CDR2 YYNGEE. CDR3 size: 13 residues. V lost 7 bases and J 9 bases, leaving 14 bases between the germline ends. CDR3 loop: CASGEGVSSPLHF. The CDR3 coding sequence is TGTGCCAGCGGGGAGGGTGTGAGTTCACCCCTCCACTTT.

The J gene is TRBJ1-2, the V gene TRBV6-5; 10 positions agree with TRBD1. The ends lost 6 bases at V and 3 bases at J; junction bases unmatched: 7. The CDR3 is made up of 15 amino acids. Germline CDR1 reads MNHEY; CDR2 reads SVGAGI. The CDR3 sequence: CASRRTGTGDYGYTF. In nucleotides, the CDR3 is TGTGCCAGCAGAAGGACCGGGACAGGGGACTATGGCTACACCTTC.

The V and J genes are TRBV5-1 and TRBJ1-4; D unclear. This CDR3 region has 14 residues. V was cut by 6 bases and J by 0 bases, with 9 bases left in between. Germline V gives CDR1 SGHRS, CDR2 YFSETQ. The CDR3 here is CASKIETTNEKLFF. The CDR3 region has the DNA TGCGCCAGCAAAATAGAAACAACTAATGAAAAACTGTTTTTT.

The chain carries TRBV5-1 and TRBJ2-7, with TRBD1 identical over 7 bases. Germline lookup yields CDR1 SGHRS and CDR2 YFSETQ. V shed 0 bases, J shed 5 bases, and the junction held 8 bases outside the gene matches. The CDR3 runs to 15 residues. The chain's CDR3 is CASSLEAGGYNEQYF. The CDR3, as DNA: TGCGCCAGCAGCTTGGAGGCAGGGGGTTACAACGAGCAGTACTTC. Full variable domain (outside the CDR3, taken from reference TRBV5-1 and TRBJ2-7): KAGVTQTPRYLIKTRGQQVTLSCSPISGHRSVSWYQQTPGQGLQFLFEYFSETQRNKGNFPGRFSGRQFSNSRSEMNVSTLELGDSALYLCASSLEAGGYNEQYFGPGTRLTVT.